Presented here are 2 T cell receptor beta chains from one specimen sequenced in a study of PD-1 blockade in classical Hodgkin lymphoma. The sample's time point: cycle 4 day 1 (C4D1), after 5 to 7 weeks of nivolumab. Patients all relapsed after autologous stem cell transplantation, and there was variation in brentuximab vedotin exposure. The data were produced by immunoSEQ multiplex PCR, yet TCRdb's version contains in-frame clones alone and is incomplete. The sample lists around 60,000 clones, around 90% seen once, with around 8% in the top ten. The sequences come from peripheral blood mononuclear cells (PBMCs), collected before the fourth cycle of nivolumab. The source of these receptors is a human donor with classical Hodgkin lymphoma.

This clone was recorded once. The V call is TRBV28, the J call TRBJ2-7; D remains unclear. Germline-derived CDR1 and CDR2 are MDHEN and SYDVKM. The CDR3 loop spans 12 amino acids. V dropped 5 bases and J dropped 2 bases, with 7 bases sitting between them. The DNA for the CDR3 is TGTGCCAGCAGTGTACAAGCCTACGAGCAGTACTTC. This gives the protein CASSVQAYEQYF.

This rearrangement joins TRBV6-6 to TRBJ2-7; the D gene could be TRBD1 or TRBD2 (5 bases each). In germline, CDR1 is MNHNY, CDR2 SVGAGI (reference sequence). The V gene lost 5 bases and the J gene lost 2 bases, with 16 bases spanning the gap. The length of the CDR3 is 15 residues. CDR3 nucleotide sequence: TGTGCCAGCAGTGACCGATTAAGGGACCCCTACGAGCAGTACTTC. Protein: CASSDRLRDPYEQYF.